The next 31 T cell receptor beta chains were all read from a single sample in a study of CD8 T cells in ankylosing spondylitis. Study results and limitations: Made up of about eight highly homologous variants, a TCR beta motif appeared characteristic of ankylosing spondylitis blood.

These receptors are not linked to any known antigen. TCRdb re-derived calls from the 5' RACE reads in MiXCR, one entry per CDR3 protein. Here the sample spans hundreds of thousands of distinct CDR3 sequences, around 11% being singletons. Specimen: blood, either unsorted or a sorted T cell fraction (not recorded which). The receptors come from a male donor with ankylosing spondylitis.

A few counts support this clonotype. This sequence joins TRBV7-2 and TRBJ1-5, with D unclear. V lost 0 bases and J lost 10, with 16 bases in between. The germline V gene encodes CDR1 SGHTA and CDR2 FQGNSA. CDR3 size: 15 residues. The CDR3 DNA sequence: TGTGCCAGCAGCTTAGCGGGCAGTCACCTTGGACCCCAGCATTTT. It is translated as CASSLAGSHLGPQHF.

The V call is TRBV20-1, the J call TRBJ2-7; a possible D gene is TRBD2 (6 bases). The CDR3 runs to 15 residues. CDR1 and CDR2 from the germline V gene are DFQATT and SNEGSKA (reference sequence). V lost 0 bases, J lost 3 bases, and 15 bases lay in between. CDR3 DNA: TGCAGTGCTAGAGATCCCCCCGGGGGACTCTACGAGCAGTACTTC. Translation gives CSARDPPGGLYEQYF.

This clonotype was detected only a few times. The chain carries TRBV20-1 and TRBJ1-5; D remains ambiguous. The V and J ends lost 0 bases and 3 bases respectively, with 12 bases between them. There are 15 residues in the CDR3. Germline assignment: CDR1 DFQATT and CDR2 SNEGSKA (reference sequence). The CDR3 DNA reads as TGCAGTGCTAGAGATCTCTGGGCAGTCAATCAGCCCCAGCATTTT. This gives the protein CSARDLWAVNQPQHF.

The chain is built from TRBV4-1 and TRBJ2-7; 12 bases map to TRBD2. Germline CDR1 MGHRA, CDR2 YSYEKL. V shed 0 bases and J 2 bases; nucleotides not matched to a gene: 8. The CDR3 is 18 residues long. The CDR3 region is CASSQDTLAGGPAYEQYF. In DNA, the CDR3 is TGCGCCAGCAGCCAAGATACGCTAGCGGGAGGGCCAGCCTACGAGCAGTACTTC.

The CDR3 DNA sequence: TGTGCCAGCAGAGGGTCGGGGGAGGTCATTAATGGCTACACCTTC. It is translated as CASRGSGEVINGYTF. The J gene is TRBJ1-2, the V gene TRBV6-1; a weak D match, TRBD1 (5 bases). V was trimmed by 6 bases and J by 6 bases, leaving 20 bases between them. CDR1 and CDR2 from the germline V gene are MNHNS and SASEGT. The CDR3 extends over 15 amino acids.

The table lists this clonotype with a few counts. The chain couples TRBV5-1 to TRBJ2-3; 10 nucleotides align to TRBD2. This CDR3 has 17 residues. The V segment lost 2 bases and the J segment 4 bases; nucleotides outside the gene matches: 10. Germline CDR1 and CDR2: SGHRS and YFSETQ. The CDR3 loop is CASSFTAGGLVADTQYF. For the CDR3, the DNA is TGCGCCAGCAGCTTCACAGCGGGAGGGCTCGTGGCAGATACGCAGTATTTT.

The gene calls are TRBV14 and TRBJ2-3; D perhaps matches TRBD2 (6 bases). Trimming shortened V by 4 bases and J by 0 bases, and 14 bases separated the two germline ends. The CDR3 runs to 16 residues. Per the germline V gene, CDR1 is SGHDN and CDR2 is FVKESK. The CDR3 protein is CASSPLYGRSTDTQYF. CDR3 nucleotides: TGTGCCAGCAGCCCTTTATACGGGAGAAGCACAGATACGCAGTATTTT.

This clonotype was seen a single time. The V gene is TRBV2, the J gene TRBJ1-6; possibly TRBD1 for D (6 bases). Germline CDR1 is SNHLY and CDR2 is FYNNEI. V was cut by 1 base and J by 10 bases, with 8 bases left in between. The CDR3 runs to 13 residues. CDR3 loop: CASSEGTESPLHF. The DNA for the CDR3 is TGTGCCAGCAGTGAAGGGACAGAATCACCCCTCCACTTT. The whole variable domain, remainder taken from reference TRBV2 and TRBJ1-6, is EPEVTQTPSHQVTQMGQEVILRCVPISNHLYFYWYRQILGQKVEFLVSFYNNEISEKSEIFDDQFSVERPDGSNFTLKIRSTKLEDSAMYFCASSEGTESPLHFGNGTRLTVT.

This clonotype was seen a few times. This sequence joins TRBV7-2 and TRBJ1-2, with 8 bases fitting TRBD1. Germline V gene sequence: CDR1 SGHTA, CDR2 FQGNSA. V was pared by 4 bases and J by 3 bases, with 1 base of the junction left unmatched. The CDR3 is 13 residues long. The CDR3 loop reads CASSSGQDYGYTF. The CDR3 bases are TGTGCCAGCAGCTCGGGACAGGACTATGGCTACACCTTC. Full variable domain (outside the CDR3, taken from reference TRBV7-2 and TRBJ1-2): GAGVSQSPSNKVTEKGKDVELRCDPISGHTALYWYRQSLGQGLEFLIYFQGNSAPDKSGLPSDRFSAERTGGSVSTLTIQRTQQEDSAVYLCASSSGQDYGYTFGSGTRLTVV.

The gene calls are TRBV5-4 and TRBJ2-7; a weak D match, TRBD1 (5 bases). Germline V gene sequence: CDR1 SGHNT, CDR2 YYREEE (reference sequence). The CDR3 length is 14 residues. V was clipped by 3 bases and J by 2 bases, with 12 bases between them. CDR3 amino acids: CASSSLPGPYEQYF. CDR3 bases: TGTGCCAGCAGCTCACTCCCAGGGCCCTACGAGCAGTACTTC.

This clonotype was detected ten times or more. The chain joins TRBV29-1 to TRBJ2-1; unclear D gene. CDR3 length: 11 amino acids. CDR1 and CDR2 (germline): SQVTM, ANQGSEA. V dropped 4 bases and J dropped 6 bases, with 7 bases sitting between them. DNA for the CDR3: TGCAGCGTTGGGCAAGGCAATGAGCAGTTCTTC. This gives the protein CSVGQGNEQFF.

This clonotype was counted at least ten times. The chain links TRBV20-1 to TRBJ1-1; D remains ambiguous. The CDR3 length is 14 residues. V shed 5 bases and J shed 4 bases, with 17 bases lying between them. Germline CDR1 reads DFQATT; CDR2 reads SNEGSKA (reference sequence). CDR3 residues: CSASRRGMGTEAFF. CDR3 DNA sequence: TGCAGTGCTTCAAGGCGGGGAATGGGCACTGAAGCTTTCTTT.

Only a few counts were recorded for this clonotype. The genes are TRBV6-2 or TRBV6-3 and TRBJ2-2; D remains unclear. Germline-derived CDR1 and CDR2 are MNHEY and SVGEGT. Trimming stripped 6 bases from V and 4 bases from J, with 18 bases between. The CDR3 totals 16 residues. Written as DNA, the CDR3 is TGTGCCAGCAGGAAGAGTCCGTTTTGGGGCACCGGGGAGCTGTTTTTT. It encodes CASRKSPFWGTGELFF.

This clonotype appeared a few times. This chain's CDR3 is CASNGSPTGELFF. In DNA form, the CDR3 reads TGTGCCAGCAACGGCTCCCCCACCGGGGAGCTGTTTTTT. The chain is built from TRBV6-6 and TRBJ2-2; D not resolved. There are 13 residues in the CDR3. Trimming cost V 7 bases and J 4 bases, with 10 bases left between them. Germline-derived CDR1 and CDR2 are MNHNY and SVGAGI (reference sequence).

This clonotype showed up just a few times. This chain uses TRBV28 with TRBJ1-1; the match to TRBD1 covers 9 bases. The ends lost 6 bases at V and 5 bases at J; junction bases unmatched: 4. CDR3 size: 13 residues. Germline V gives CDR1 MDHEN, CDR2 SYDVKM. CDR3 coding DNA: TGTGCCAGCAGACAACAGGGGGCTACTGAAGCTTTCTTT. Amino acid sequence: CASRQQGATEAFF.

This clonotype was observed at least ten times. The chain combines TRBV6-1 with TRBJ1-2; a possible D gene is TRBD1 (6 bases). CDR3 length: 13 residues. Germline lookup yields CDR1 MNHNS and CDR2 SASEGT. V lost 6 bases and J 9 bases, leaving 17 bases between the germline ends. Here the CDR3 reads CASRTPGALSYTF. The CDR3 DNA is TGTGCCAGCAGGACCCCGGGGGCCCTAAGCTACACCTTC.

The chain couples TRBV28 to TRBJ2-7, with D possibly being TRBD1 (6 bases). CDR3 length: 15 residues. The V gene's germline CDR1 is MDHEN and CDR2 SYDVKM. The V end was cut by 1 base, the J end by 0 bases, with 10 bases between. The CDR3 reads CASSLLQQGSYEQYF. CDR3 sequence (DNA): TGTGCCAGCAGTTTATTACAACAGGGCTCCTACGAGCAGTACTTC.

This clonotype has just a few counts. The V and J genes are TRBV5-1 and TRBJ2-7, with TRBD1 matching 7 bases. The CDR3 is 15 amino acids. After removal of 4 bases from V and 2 bases from J, the junction contained 9 bases not matched to a gene. CDR1 is SGHRS, CDR2 YFSETQ, per germline. CDR3 amino acids: CASSPQDRTPYEQYF. The CDR3 DNA reads as TGCGCCAGCAGCCCGCAGGACAGGACCCCCTACGAGCAGTACTTC.

The genes are TRBV21-1 and TRBJ2-7; TRBD2, the table's D call, lacks a check against the DNA. TRBV21-1 is recorded as a pseudogene. This CDR3 region has 18 residues. The CDR3 loop is CASGWTSGYLLLSYEQYF. CDR3 nucleotide sequence: TGTGCCAGCGGATGGACTAGCGGGTACCTCTTACTCTCCTACGAGCAGTACTTC.

In its sample, this clonotype was seen many times. The V gene is TRBV30, the J gene TRBJ2-7; D unclear. CDR1 and CDR2 (germline): GTSNPN, SVGIG (reference sequence). CDR3 length equals 14 residues. Trimming shortened V by 0 bases and J by 0 bases, and 9 bases separated the two germline ends. CDR3 in amino acids: CAWSVKDPSYEQYF. For the CDR3, the DNA is TGTGCCTGGAGTGTAAAAGACCCCTCCTACGAGCAGTACTTC.

This chain joins TRBV5-4 and TRBJ2-1; 9 bases line up with TRBD2. The V gene's germline CDR1 is SGHNT and CDR2 YYREEE (reference sequence). The CDR3 length is 18 residues. Trimming took 3 bases from V and 0 from J; bases not matched to a gene: 10. CDR3 loop: CASSSGGRAGSSYNEQFF. The CDR3 DNA is TGTGCCAGCAGCTCTGGCGGGAGGGCCGGAAGCTCCTACAATGAGCAGTTCTTC.

There are many counts of this clonotype. This chain connects TRBV5-1 to TRBJ2-1; TRBD2 agrees at 8 bases. This CDR3 is 16 amino acids long. Trimming cost V 4 bases and J 4 bases; bases outside gene matches: 10. In germline, CDR1 is SGHRS, CDR2 YFSETQ. The CDR3 loop is CASSLQGAGVYNEQFF. CDR3 in DNA: TGCGCCAGCAGCCTCCAGGGAGCGGGAGTTTACAATGAGCAGTTCTTC.

The chain has TRBV7-9 and TRBJ1-2; 10 nucleotides align to TRBD1. Germline CDR1 SEHNR, CDR2 FQNEAQ (reference sequence). CDR3 length equals 15 residues. Trimming removed 4 bases from V and 2 bases from J; junction bases left unmatched: 4. CDR3 DNA: TGTGCCAGCAGCTGGCTGGACAGGGGGAACTATGGCTACACCTTC. Encoded protein: CASSWLDRGNYGYTF.

This clonotype was recorded many times. The V call is TRBV18, the J call TRBJ2-5; TRBD1 matches 7 bases. CDR1 is KGHSH, CDR2 LQKENI, per germline. V dropped 6 bases and J dropped 4; count of bases not matched to a gene: 8. This CDR3 contains 14 residues. CDR3 protein: CASSLDRDPETQYF. The CDR3 coding sequence is TGTGCCAGCTCTCTCGACAGGGACCCAGAGACCCAGTACTTC.

This chain connects TRBV7-9 to TRBJ1-3, with TRBD1 identical over 7 bases. The CDR3 is made up of 13 amino acids. V lost 5 bases, J lost 4 bases, and 2 bases stayed unmatched. Germline V gene lookup returns CDR1 SEHNR and CDR2 FQNEAQ (reference sequence). In DNA, the CDR3 is TGTGCCAGCAGCGCGGGACAGGGAAACACCATATATTTT. Its protein is CASSAGQGNTIYF.

The sample holds many counts of this clonotype. The chain uses TRBV29-1 and TRBJ1-1; the D is unclear. Germline CDR1 and CDR2: SQVTM and ANQGSEA. V gave up 5 bases and J gave up 0 bases, with 13 bases separating them. This CDR3 spans 14 amino acids. CDR3 bases: TGCAGCGTTATGACGGATATCATGAACACTGAAGCTTTCTTT. This encodes CSVMTDIMNTEAFF. The whole variable domain, remainder taken from reference TRBV29-1 and TRBJ1-1, is SAVISQKPSRDICQRGTSLTIQCQVDSQVTMMFWYRQQPGQSLTLIATANQGSEATYESGFVIDKFPISRPNLTFSTLTVSNMSPEDSSIYLCSVMTDIMNTEAFFGQGTRLTVV.

At least ten counts were recorded for this clonotype. The chain couples TRBV12-3 or TRBV12-4 to TRBJ2-1; the D gene is possibly TRBD2 (6 bases). The CDR3 has 13 amino acids. The germline V and J ends were trimmed by 5 bases and 15 bases, with 20 bases remaining between them. The CDR3 loop is CASSPTGSPRRFF. The CDR3 coding sequence is TGTGCCAGCAGTCCTACCGGGAGCCCAAGACGGTTCTTC.

The chain links TRBV18 to TRBJ2-7, with no clear D. This CDR3 comprises 14 residues. V gave up 6 bases and J gave up 0 bases, with 12 bases separating them. Germline assignment: CDR1 KGHSH and CDR2 LQKENI. CDR3 in amino acids: CASSPTVDSYEQYF. CDR3 in DNA: TGTGCCAGCTCGCCTACAGTGGACTCCTACGAGCAGTACTTC.

DNA of the CDR3: TGCGCCAGCAGCTTGGCCTGGGGAGCCCCGCAAGAGACCCAGTACTTC. This translates into CASSLAWGAPQETQYF. The chain carries TRBV5-1 and TRBJ2-5, with D possibly TRBD2 on 5 matching bases. Trimming cost V 0 bases and J 2 bases, with 14 bases left between them. The CDR3 consists of 16 residues. Germline CDR1 SGHRS, CDR2 YFSETQ.

This clonotype was detected ten times or more. The V and J genes are TRBV20-1 and TRBJ1-6; D remains ambiguous. V shed 3 bases and J shed 0 bases, with 12 bases lying between them. The CDR3 consists of 16 residues. Germline V lookup: CDR1 DFQATT, CDR2 SNEGSKA (reference sequence). The CDR3 region has the DNA TGCAGTGCTAGGAGGAAACTAGGCTCCTATAATTCACCCCTCCACTTT. It specifies CSARRKLGSYNSPLHF.

There are many counts of this clonotype. The rearrangement uses TRBV29-1 and TRBJ2-7; possible D gene TRBD1, 5 bases. Trimming pared 4 bases from V and 8 bases from J, leaving 21 bases between. CDR3 length: 14 amino acids. Germline-derived CDR1 and CDR2 are SQVTM and ANQGSEA. CDR3 residues: CSVVPQGDPLKQYF. DNA for the CDR3: TGCAGCGTTGTGCCGCAGGGCGACCCCTTGAAGCAGTACTTC.